The 17 T cell receptor beta chains below all came from one sample that was sequenced in a study of blood T cells in healthy people across ages. A second PCR, run for roughly 7 to 12 cycles, used a sample-barcoded 5' primer plus a J-beta primer mix. TCRdb processed the 5' RACE reads anew with MiXCR; each CDR3 protein has one entry. The sample shows under 2 million distinct CDR3 sequences, roughly a third of them seen only once. Sequenced material: blood. These receptors were obtained from a woman under 40 in good health.

The chain combines TRBV10-3 with TRBJ2-5; D is ambiguous. Germline CDR1 ENHRY, CDR2 SYGVKD. V was cut by 4 bases and J by 4 bases, with 13 bases left in between. This CDR3 region has 14 residues. CDR3 residues: CAISGRDSGETQYF. CDR3 nucleotide sequence: TGTGCCATCAGTGGAAGGGATTCCGGAGAGACCCAGTACTTC.

The CDR3 DNA is TGTGCCGGTAGCTTGGGGCGCGGGAGTTACCAAGAGACCCAGTACTTC. Residues: CAGSLGRGSYQETQYF. The chain couples TRBV7-2 to TRBJ2-5, with 7 bases aligning to TRBD2. The CDR3 is made up of 16 amino acids. The V gene's germline CDR1 is SGHTA and CDR2 FQGNSA. V gave up 11 bases and J gave up 0 bases; unmatched junction bases: 15.

The V and J genes are TRBV2 and TRBJ2-7; D may be TRBD1 (6 bases). The V gene's germline CDR1 is SNHLY and CDR2 FYNNEI. V was cut by 7 bases and J by 4 bases, with 14 bases left in between. The CDR3 consists of 13 residues. CDR3 protein: CASTEGEPYEQYF. In DNA form, the CDR3 reads TGTGCCAGCACCGAGGGGGAACCATACGAGCAGTACTTC.

This clonotype was seen a few times. This could be a read error, since a much larger clone is one nucleotide away. This chain links TRBV7-2 with TRBJ2-1, with TRBD1 identical over 10 bases. Per the germline V gene, CDR1 is SGHTA and CDR2 is FQGNSA. The CDR3 is 15 amino acids. Here the CDR3 reads CANSLGQGGYNEQFF. The CDR3 coding sequence is TGTGCCAACAGCTTAGGACAGGGGGGATACAATGAGCAGTTCTTC.

The chain couples TRBV5-1 to TRBJ1-4; D is unclear. The CDR3 is 14 amino acids. Germline V gene data show CDR1 as SGHRS and CDR2 as YFSETQ. V dropped 3 bases and J dropped 6 bases, with 12 bases sitting between them. The CDR3 sequence: CASSYRLGDEKLFF. CDR3 bases: TGCGCCAGCAGCTACCGCCTCGGGGATGAAAAACTGTTTTTT.

This clonotype was counted at least ten times. The rearrangement joins TRBV11-2 to TRBJ1-2; D gene unclear. The CDR3 length is 17 residues. The ends were cut back, 5 bases at V and 8 bases at J, with 27 bases in the middle. The germline gives CDR1 SGHAT, CDR2 FQNNGV. The CDR3 DNA follows: TGTGCCAGCAGCCCAGTGGGAGGACCCCTGCGATTCGGGGGCTACACCTTC. It codes for CASSPVGGPLRFGGYTF.

The chain recombines TRBV27 with TRBJ2-1; TRBD2 aligns across 15 bases. The CDR3 runs to 16 residues. Looked up from germline, CDR1 is MNHEY and CDR2 is SMNVEV (reference sequence). The V and J ends lost 4 bases and 12 bases, in that order; junction bases with no gene match: 10. The CDR3 bases are TGTGCCAGCAGTTCCGCCGGGACTAGCGGGAGGTATGGGCAGTTCTTC. Translation: CASSSAGTSGRYGQFF.

The sample holds a few counts of this clonotype. The chain employs TRBV7-2 and TRBJ1-2, with a tentative D call TRBD1 (5 bases). Trimming pared 5 bases from V and 8 bases from J, leaving 15 bases between. The CDR3 length is 13 residues. Germline CDR1 reads SGHTA; CDR2 reads FQGNSA. The CDR3 is CASSAAGRVGYTF. In nucleotides, the CDR3 is TGTGCCAGCAGCGCGGCAGGGAGGGTGGGCTACACCTTC.

This clonotype was recorded a few times. This sequence joins TRBV7-9 and TRBJ2-1; 8 nucleotides align to TRBD2. The CDR3 spans 15 residues. Germline V gives CDR1 SEHNR, CDR2 FQNEAQ (reference sequence). The junction had 9 bases not matched to a gene; V was cut back by 4 bases and J by 7 bases. The CDR3 DNA sequence: TGTGCCAGCAGCTGGATAGAACGGGGGGGAAATGAGCAGTTCTTC. It translates to CASSWIERGGNEQFF.

This clonotype was counted a few times. The chain employs TRBV9 and TRBJ1-1; possible D gene TRBD1, 6 bases. The CDR3 length is 15 residues. Trimming took 4 bases from V and 4 from J, leaving 17 bases between them. Germline V gene data show CDR1 as SGDLS and CDR2 as YYNGEE. CDR3 coding DNA: TGTGCCAGCAGCCCTTGGGGGCGTACGGGCACTGAAGCTTTCTTT. Protein: CASSPWGRTGTEAFF.

This clonotype was seen many times. The chain uses TRBV4-2 and TRBJ2-4; D might be TRBD2 (5 bases). V lost 11 bases and J 0 bases, leaving 14 bases between the germline ends. This CDR3 contains 14 residues. CDR1 and CDR2 (germline): LGHNA, YNFKEQ. The CDR3 reads CAPWTGIAKNIQYF. The CDR3 region has the DNA TGTGCCCCGTGGACGGGGATAGCCAAAAACATTCAGTACTTC.

The chain has TRBV20-1 and TRBJ2-7; tentative D call: TRBD1 (6 bases). The V end lost 2 bases, the J end lost 1 base, and 15 bases lay between the germline ends. The CDR3 is 15 amino acids. Germline V lookup: CDR1 DFQATT, CDR2 SNEGSKA (reference sequence). The CDR3 protein is CSARTGHITSYEQYF. The CDR3 nucleotides are TGCAGTGCTAGAACGGGACATATTACTTCCTACGAGCAGTACTTC.

This clonotype showed up many times. This chain links TRBV20-1 with TRBJ2-5; D gene unclear. The CDR3 spans 11 residues. Germline CDR1 is DFQATT and CDR2 is SNEGSKA (reference sequence). The CDR3 sequence: CSATYQETQYF. The CDR3, as DNA: TGCAGCGCGACGTACCAAGAGACCCAGTACTTC.

V is TRBV3-1 and J is TRBJ2-1; the D is unclear. The CDR3 has 15 amino acids. Germline CDR1 reads LGHDT; CDR2 reads YNNKEL (reference sequence). The V end was cut by 3 bases, the J end by 9 bases, with 18 bases between. CDR3 nucleotide sequence: TGTGCCAGCAGCCACACGGTGGGCTACTACGGTGAGCAGTTCTTC. Translating gives CASSHTVGYYGEQFF.

V is TRBV5-1 and J is TRBJ2-7; TRBD2 aligns across 7 bases. Per the germline V gene, CDR1 is SGHRS and CDR2 is YFSETQ. Losses at the gene ends were 0 bases for V and 3 bases for J; bases not matched to a gene: 6. The CDR3 is made up of 15 amino acids. The CDR3 region has the DNA TGCGCCAGCAGCTTGGGCCTAGCGGTGGACTACGAGCAGTACTTC. It is translated as CASSLGLAVDYEQYF.

This clonotype was detected only a few times. The V and J genes are TRBV10-3 and TRBJ1-1, with D tentatively TRBD1 (5 bases). This CDR3 contains 13 residues. Trimming removed 3 bases from V and 6 bases from J, with 11 bases in between. Germline V gives CDR1 ENHRY, CDR2 SYGVKD. DNA for the CDR3: TGTGCCATCAGTGAAGGGGAGTCGGCTGAAGCTTTCTTT. Protein product: CAISEGESAEAFF.

This clonotype was seen only a few times. This sequence joins TRBV10-3 and TRBJ2-5; D perhaps matches TRBD1 (6 bases). V was trimmed by 6 bases and J by 2 bases, leaving 13 bases between them. The CDR3 contains 14 residues. CDR1 is ENHRY and CDR2 is SYGVKD in the germline V gene. For the CDR3, the DNA is TGTGCCATCAGCCTGGACAGTTCGCAAGAGACCCAGTACTTC. Its protein product is CAISLDSSQETQYF.